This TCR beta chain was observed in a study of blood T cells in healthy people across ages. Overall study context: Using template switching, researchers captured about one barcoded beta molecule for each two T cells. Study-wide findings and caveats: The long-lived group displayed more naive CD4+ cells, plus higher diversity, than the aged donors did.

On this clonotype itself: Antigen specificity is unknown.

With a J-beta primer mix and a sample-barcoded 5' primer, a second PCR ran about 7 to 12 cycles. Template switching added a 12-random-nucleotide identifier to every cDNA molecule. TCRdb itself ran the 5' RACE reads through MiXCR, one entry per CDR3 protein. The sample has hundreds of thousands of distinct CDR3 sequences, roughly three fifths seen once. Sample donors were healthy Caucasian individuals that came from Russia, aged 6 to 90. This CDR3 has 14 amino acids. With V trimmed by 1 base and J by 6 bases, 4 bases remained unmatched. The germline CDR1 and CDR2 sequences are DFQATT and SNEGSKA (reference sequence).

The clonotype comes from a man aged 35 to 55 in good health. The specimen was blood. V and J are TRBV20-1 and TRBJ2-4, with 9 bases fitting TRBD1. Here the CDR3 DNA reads TGCAGTGCTAGAGCCCGGGACAGGGTAAACATTCAGTACTTC. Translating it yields CSARARDRVNIQYF.